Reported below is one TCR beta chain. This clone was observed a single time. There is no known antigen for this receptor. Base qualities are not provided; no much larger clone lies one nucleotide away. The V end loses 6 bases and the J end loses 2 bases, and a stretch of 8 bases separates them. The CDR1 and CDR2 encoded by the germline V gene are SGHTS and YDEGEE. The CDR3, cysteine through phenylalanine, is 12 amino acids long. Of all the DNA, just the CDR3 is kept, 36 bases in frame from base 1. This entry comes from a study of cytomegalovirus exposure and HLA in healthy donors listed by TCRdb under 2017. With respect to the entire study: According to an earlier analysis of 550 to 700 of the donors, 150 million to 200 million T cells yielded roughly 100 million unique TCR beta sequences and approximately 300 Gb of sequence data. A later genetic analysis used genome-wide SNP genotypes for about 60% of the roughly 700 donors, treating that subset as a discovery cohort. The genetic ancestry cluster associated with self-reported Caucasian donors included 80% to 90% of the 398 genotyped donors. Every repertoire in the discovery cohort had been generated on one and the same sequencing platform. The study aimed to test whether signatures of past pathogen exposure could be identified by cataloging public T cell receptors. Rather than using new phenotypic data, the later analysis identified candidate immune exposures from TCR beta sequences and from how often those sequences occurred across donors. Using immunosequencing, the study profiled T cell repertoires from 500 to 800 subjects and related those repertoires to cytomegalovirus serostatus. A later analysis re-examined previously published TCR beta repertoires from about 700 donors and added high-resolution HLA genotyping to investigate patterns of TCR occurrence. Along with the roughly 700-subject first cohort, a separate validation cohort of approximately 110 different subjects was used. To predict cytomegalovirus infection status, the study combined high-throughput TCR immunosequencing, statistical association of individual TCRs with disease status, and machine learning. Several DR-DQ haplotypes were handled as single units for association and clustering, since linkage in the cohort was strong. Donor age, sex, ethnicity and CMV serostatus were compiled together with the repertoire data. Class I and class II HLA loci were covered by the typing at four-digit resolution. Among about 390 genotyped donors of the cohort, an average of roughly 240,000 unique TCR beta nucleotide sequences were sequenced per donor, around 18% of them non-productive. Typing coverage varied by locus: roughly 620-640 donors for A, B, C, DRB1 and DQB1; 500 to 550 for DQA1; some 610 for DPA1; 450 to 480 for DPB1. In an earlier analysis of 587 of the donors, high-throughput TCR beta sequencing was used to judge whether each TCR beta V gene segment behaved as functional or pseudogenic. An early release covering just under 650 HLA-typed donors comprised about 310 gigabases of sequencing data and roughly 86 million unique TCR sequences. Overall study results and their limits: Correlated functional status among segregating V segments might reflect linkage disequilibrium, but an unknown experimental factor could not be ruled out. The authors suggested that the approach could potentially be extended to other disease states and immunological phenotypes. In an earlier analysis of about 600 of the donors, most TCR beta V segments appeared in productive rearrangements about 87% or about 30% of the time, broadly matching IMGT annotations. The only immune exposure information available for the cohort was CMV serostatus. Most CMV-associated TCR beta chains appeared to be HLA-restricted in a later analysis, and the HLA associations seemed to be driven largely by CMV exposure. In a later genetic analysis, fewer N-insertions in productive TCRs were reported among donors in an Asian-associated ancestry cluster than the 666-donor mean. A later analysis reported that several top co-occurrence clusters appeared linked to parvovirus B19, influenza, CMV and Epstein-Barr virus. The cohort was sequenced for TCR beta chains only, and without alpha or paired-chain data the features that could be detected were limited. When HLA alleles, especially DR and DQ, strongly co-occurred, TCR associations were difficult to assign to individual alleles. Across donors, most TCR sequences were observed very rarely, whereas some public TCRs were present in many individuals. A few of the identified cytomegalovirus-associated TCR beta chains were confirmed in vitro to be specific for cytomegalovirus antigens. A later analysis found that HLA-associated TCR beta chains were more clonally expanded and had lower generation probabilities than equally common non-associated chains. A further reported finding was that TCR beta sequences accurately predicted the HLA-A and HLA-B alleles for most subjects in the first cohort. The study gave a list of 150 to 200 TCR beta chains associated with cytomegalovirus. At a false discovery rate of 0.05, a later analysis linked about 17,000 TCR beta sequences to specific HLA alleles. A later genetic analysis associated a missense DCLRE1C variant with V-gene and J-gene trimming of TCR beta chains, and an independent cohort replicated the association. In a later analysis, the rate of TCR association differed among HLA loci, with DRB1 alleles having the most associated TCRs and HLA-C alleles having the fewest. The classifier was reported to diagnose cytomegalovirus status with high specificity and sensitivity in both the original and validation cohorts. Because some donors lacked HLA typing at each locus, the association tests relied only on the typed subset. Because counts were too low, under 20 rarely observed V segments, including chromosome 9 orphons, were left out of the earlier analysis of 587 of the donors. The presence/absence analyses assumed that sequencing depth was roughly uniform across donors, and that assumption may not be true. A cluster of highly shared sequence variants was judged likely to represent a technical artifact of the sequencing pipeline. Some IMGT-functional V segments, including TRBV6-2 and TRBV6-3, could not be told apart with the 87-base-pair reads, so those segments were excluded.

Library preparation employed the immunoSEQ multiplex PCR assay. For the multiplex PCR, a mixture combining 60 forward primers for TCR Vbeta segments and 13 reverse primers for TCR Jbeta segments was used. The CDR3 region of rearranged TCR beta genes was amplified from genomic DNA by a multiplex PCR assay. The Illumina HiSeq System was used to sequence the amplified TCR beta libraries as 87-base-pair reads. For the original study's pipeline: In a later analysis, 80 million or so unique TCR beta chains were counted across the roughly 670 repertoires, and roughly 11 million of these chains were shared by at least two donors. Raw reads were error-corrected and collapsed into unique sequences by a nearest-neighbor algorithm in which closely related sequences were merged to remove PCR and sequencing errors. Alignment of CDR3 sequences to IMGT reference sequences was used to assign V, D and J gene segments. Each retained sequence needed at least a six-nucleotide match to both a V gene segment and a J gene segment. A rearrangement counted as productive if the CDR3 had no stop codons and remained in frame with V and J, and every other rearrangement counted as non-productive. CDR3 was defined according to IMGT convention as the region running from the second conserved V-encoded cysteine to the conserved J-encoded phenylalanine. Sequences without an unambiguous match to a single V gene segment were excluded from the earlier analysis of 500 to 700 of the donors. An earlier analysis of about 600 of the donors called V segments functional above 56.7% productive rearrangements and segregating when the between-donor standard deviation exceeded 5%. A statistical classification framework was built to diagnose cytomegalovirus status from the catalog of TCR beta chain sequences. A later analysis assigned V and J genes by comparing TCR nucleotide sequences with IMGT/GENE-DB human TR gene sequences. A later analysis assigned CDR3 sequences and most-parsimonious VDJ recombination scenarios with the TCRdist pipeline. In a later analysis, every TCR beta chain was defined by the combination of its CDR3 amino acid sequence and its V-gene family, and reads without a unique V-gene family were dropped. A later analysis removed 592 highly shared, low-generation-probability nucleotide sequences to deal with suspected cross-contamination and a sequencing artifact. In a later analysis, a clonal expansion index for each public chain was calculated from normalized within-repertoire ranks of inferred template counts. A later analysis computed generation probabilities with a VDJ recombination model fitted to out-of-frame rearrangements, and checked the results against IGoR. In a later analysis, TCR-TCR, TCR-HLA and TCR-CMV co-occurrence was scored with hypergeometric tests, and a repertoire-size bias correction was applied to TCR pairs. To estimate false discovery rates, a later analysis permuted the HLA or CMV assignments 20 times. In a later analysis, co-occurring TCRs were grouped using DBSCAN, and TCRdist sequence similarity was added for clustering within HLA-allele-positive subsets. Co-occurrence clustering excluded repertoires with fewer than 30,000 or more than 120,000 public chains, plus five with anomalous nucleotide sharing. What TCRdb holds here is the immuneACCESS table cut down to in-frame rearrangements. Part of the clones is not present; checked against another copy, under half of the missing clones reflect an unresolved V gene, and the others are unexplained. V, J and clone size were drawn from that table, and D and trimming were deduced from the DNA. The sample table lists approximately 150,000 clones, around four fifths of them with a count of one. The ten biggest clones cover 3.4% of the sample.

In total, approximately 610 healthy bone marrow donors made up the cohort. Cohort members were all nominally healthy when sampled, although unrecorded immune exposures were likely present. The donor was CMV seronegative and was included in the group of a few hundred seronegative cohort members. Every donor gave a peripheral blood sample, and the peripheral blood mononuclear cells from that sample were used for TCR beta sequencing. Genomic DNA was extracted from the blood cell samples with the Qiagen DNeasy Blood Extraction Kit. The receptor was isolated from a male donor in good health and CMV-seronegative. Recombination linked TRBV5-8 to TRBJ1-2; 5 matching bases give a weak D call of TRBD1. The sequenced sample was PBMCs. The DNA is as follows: TGTGCCAGCATTCCAGGGAACTATGGCTACACCTTC. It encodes CASIPGNYGYTF.